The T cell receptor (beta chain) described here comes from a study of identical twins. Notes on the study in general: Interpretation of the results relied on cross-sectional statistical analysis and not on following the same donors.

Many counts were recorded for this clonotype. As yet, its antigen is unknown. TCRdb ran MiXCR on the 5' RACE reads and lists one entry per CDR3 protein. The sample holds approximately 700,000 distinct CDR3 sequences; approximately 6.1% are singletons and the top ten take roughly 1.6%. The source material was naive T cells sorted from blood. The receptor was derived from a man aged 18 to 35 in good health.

The CDR3 sequence: CASSLRKGSAEAFF. The CDR3, as DNA: TGTGCCAGCAGTTTAAGAAAGGGCTCGGCTGAAGCTTTCTTT. The chain combines TRBV12-3 or TRBV12-4 with TRBJ1-1; the D is unclear. This CDR3 has 14 residues. With 2 bases removed from V and 6 bases from J, the gap between germline ends came to 13 bases.